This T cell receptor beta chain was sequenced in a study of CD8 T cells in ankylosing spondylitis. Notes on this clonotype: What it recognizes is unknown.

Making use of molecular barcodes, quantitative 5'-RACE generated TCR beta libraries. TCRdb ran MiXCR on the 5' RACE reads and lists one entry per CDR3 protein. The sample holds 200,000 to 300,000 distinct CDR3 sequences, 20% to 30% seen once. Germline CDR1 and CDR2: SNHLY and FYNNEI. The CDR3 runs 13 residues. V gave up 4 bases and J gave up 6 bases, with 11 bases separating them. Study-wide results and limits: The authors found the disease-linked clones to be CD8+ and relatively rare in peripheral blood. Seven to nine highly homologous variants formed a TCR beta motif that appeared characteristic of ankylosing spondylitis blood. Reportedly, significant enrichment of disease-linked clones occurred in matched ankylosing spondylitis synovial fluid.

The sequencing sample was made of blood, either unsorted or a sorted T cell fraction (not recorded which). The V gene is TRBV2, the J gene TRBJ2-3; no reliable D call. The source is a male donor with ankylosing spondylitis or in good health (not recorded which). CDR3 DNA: TGTGCCAGCAGTGTGGGGTTAGCTGATACGCAGTATTTT. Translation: CASSVGLADTQYF.